This T cell receptor beta chain was recovered during a study of control samples from healthy donors and cancer patients (dated by TCRdb to 2018 to 2021). The library came from the immunoSEQ multiplex PCR assay. TCRdb re-hosts the immuneACCESS table, in-frame sequences only. Its copies lack some clones; in the studies checked, an unresolved V gene accounts for under half of them, and the cause for the rest is not known. The sample table lists around 150,000 clones, about 94% of them with a count of one. The top ten constitute about 8.5% of the sample. In this sample, this clone turned up once. What antigen it recognizes has not been identified. Base quality data are lacking; no much larger clone is found one base away. Sequenced input: blood. The clonotype was recovered from a woman aged 40 to 50 in good health.

The CDR3 protein is CASSTQGVAEQYF. The nucleotide sequence reads TGTGCCAGCAGTACCCAAGGGGTGGCCGAGCAGTACTTC. The sequence joins TRBV12-3 or TRBV12-4 to TRBJ2-7; perhaps TRBD1 is the D gene, with 5 bases matching. The V and J ends are trimmed by 5 bases and 6 bases, leaving 14 bases between them. The CDR3 contains 13 residues, cysteine and phenylalanine counted. Only CDR3 DNA remains: 39 bases, in frame from the first base.